This T cell receptor (beta chain) is drawn from a study of cytomegalovirus exposure and HLA in healthy donors. It was with 60 Vbeta and 13 Jbeta primers that the PCR ran. Profiled with immunoSEQ multiplex PCR; TCRdb holds only in-frame clones, not every one. This table holds 140,000 to 150,000 clones, around three quarters found once. Germline V gene sequence: CDR1 GTSNPN, CDR2 SVGIG (reference sequence). V shed 3 bases, J shed 7 bases, and the junction held 9 bases outside the gene matches. The CDR3 consists of 16 residues. This clonotype was sampled from a man aged 40-55 years in good health and CMV-seropositive. Sequenced sample: PBMCs. The rearrangement links TRBV30 to TRBJ2-1, with 13 bases that match TRBD2. CDR3 in DNA: TGTGCCTGGAGCGATAAACTAGCGGGAGGGTGGAATGAGCAGTTCTTC. Translation: CAWSDKLAGGWNEQFF.